The subject of this entry is one T cell receptor (beta chain). The data stem from a study of blood T cells in healthy people across ages. The authors ran a second PCR of roughly 6 to 12 cycles using a sample-barcoded 5' primer and a J-beta primer mix. Via MiXCR, TCRdb re-called the 5' RACE reads, giving one row per CDR3 protein. The sample yields some 900,000 distinct CDR3 sequences, around 48% seen once. CDR3 length: 12 amino acids. V was clipped by 2 bases and J by 3 bases, with 4 bases between them. CDR1 and CDR2 from the germline V gene are MGHDK and SYGVNS. Sequenced material: blood. This chain links TRBV25-1 with TRBJ1-2; D gene unclear. The sequence was collected from a man between 25 and 39 years old in good health. The CDR3 nucleotides read TGTGCCAGCAGTGAAGGGGACTATGGCTACACCTTC. It yields the protein CASSEGDYGYTF.